Listed here is a single TCR beta chain. Molecular barcoding with unique molecular identifiers was used for the TCRbeta library. Via MiXCR, TCRdb re-called the PCR reads, giving one row per CDR3 protein. The sample has 210,000 or so distinct CDR3 sequences; 8% to 10% are singletons. The sample originates from a study of T-cell reconstitution after alpha-beta-depleted transplantation in children. Sequenced material: PBMCs from the stem cell graft donor, taken from the stem cell graft. The origin of this receptor is a human donor who donated a stem cell graft to a child with acute lymphoblastic leukemia.

CDR3 DNA sequence: TGCGCCAGCGAGGGGATGAACACCGGGGAGCTGTTTTTT. Translation gives CASEGMNTGELFF. The chain joins TRBV5-1 to TRBJ2-2; D tentatively reads TRBD1 or TRBD2 (5 bases each). Germline loops: CDR1 SGHRS, CDR2 YFSETQ. The CDR3 loop spans 13 amino acids. V gave up 7 bases and J gave up 1 base, with 8 bases separating them.